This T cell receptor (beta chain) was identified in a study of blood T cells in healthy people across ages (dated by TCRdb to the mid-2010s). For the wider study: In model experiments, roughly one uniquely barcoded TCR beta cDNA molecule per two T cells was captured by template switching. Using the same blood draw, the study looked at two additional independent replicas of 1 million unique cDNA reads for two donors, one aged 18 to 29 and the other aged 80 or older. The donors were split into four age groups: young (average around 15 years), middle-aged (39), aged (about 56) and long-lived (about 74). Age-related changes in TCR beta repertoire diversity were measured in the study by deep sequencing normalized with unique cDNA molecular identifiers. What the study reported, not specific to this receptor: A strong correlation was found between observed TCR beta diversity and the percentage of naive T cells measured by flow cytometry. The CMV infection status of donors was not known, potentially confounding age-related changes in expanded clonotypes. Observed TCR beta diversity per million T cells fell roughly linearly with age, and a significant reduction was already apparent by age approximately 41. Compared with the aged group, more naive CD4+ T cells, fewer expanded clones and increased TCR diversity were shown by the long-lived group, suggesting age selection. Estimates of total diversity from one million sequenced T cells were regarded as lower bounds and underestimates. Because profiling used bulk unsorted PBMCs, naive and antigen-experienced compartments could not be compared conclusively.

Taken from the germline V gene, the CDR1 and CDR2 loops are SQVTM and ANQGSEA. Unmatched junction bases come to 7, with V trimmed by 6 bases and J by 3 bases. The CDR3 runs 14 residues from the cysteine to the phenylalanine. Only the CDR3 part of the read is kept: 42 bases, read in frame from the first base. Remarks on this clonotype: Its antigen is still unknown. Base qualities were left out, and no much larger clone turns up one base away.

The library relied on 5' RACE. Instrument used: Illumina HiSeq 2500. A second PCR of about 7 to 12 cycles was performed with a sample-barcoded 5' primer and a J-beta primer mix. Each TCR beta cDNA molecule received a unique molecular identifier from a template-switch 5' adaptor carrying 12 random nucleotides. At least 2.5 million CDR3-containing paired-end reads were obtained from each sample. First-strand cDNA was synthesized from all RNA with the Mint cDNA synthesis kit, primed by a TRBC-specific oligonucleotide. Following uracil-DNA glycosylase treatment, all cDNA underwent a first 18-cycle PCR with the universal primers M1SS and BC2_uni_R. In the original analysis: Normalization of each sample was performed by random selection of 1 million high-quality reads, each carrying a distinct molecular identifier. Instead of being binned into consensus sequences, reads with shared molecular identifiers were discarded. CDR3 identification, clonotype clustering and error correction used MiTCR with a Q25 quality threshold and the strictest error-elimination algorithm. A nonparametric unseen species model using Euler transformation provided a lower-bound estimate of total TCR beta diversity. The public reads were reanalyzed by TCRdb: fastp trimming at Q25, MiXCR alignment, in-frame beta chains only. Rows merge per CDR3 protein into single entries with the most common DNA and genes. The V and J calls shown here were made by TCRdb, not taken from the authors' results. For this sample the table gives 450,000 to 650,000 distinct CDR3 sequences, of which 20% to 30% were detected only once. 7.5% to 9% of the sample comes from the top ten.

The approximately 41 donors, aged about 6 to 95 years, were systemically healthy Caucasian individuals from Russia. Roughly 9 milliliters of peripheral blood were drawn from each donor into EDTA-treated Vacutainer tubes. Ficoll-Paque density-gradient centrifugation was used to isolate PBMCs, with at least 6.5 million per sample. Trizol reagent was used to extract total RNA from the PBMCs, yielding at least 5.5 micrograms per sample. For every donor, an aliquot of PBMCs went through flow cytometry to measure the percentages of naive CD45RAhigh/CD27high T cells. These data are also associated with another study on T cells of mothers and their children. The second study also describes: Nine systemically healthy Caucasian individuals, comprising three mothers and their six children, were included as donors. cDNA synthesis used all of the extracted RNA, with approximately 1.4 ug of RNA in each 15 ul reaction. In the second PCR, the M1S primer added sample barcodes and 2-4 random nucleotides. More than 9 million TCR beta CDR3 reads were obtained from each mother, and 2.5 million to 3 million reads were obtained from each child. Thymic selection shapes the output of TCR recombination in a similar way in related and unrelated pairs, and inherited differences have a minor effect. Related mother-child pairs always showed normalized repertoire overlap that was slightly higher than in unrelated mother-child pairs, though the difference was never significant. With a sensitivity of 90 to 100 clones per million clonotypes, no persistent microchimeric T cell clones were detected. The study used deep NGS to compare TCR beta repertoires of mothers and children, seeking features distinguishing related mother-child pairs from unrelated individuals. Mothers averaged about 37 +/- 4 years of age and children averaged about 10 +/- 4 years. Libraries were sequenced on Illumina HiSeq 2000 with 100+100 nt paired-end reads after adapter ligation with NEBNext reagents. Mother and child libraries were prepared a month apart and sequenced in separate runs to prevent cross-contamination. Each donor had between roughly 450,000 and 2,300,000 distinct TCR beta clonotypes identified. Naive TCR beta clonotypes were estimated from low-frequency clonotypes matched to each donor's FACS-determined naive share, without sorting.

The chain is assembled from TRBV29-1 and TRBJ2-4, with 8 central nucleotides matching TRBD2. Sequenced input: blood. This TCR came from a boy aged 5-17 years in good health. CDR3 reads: CSVAGGEGKNIQYF. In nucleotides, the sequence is TGCAGCGTGGCCGGGGGGGAGGGCAAAAACATTCAGTACTTC.